In its sample, the clone carrying this T cell receptor beta chain was seen a few times. Its antigen is undetermined. Then a second PCR, running about 7 to 11 cycles, was carried out with a sample-barcoded 5' primer and a J-beta primer mix. TCRdb recomputed calls from the 5' RACE reads with MiXCR, one row per CDR3 protein. In the table there are about 1.7 million distinct CDR3 sequences, 28% of which are singletons. This entry is derived from a study of blood T cells in healthy people across ages. Whole-study results and caveats: The study found more naive CD4+ cells and higher diversity in long-lived than aged donors.

PBMCs numbering at least 7 million were isolated per sample. RNA extraction gave at least 5.5 micrograms of total RNA per sample. The CDR3 contains 14 residues. Between the trimmed V and J ends, which lost 4 bases and 3 bases, there was a span of 16 bases. CDR1 is SQVTM, CDR2 ANQGSEA, per germline. The chain combines TRBV29-1 with TRBJ2-7; D remains unclear. The clonotype was recovered from a woman in her twenties or thirties in good health. Material for sequencing was blood. The CDR3 is CSVVWPTWSYEQYF. The CDR3 coding sequence is TGCAGCGTTGTCTGGCCTACTTGGAGCTACGAGCAGTACTTC.